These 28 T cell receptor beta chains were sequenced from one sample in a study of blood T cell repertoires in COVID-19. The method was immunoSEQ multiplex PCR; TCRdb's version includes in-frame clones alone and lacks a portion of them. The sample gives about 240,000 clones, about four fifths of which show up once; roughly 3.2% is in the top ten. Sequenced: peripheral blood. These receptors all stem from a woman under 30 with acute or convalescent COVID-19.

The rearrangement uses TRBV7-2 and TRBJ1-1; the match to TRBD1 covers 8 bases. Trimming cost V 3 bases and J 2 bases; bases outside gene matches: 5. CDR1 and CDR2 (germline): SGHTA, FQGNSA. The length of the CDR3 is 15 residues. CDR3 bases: TGTGCCAGCAGCTTTAGTACAGGGGGAAACACTGAAGCTTTCTTT. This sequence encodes CASSFSTGGNTEAFF.

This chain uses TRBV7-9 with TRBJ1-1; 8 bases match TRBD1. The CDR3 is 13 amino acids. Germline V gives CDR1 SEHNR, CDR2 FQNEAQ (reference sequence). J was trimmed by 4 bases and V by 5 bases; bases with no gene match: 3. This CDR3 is CASSLQGGTEAFF. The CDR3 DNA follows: TGTGCCAGCAGCCTACAGGGGGGCACTGAAGCTTTCTTT.

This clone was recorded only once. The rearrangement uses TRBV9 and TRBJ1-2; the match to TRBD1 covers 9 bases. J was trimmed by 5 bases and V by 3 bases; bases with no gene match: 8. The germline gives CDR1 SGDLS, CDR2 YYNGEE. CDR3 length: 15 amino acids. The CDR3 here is CASSAGQGLKYGYTF. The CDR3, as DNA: TGTGCCAGCAGCGCGGGACAGGGACTAAAGTATGGCTACACCTTC.

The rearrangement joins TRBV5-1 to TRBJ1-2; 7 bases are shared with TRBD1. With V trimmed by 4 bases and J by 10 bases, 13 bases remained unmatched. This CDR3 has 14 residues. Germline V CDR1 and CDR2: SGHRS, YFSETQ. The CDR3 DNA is TGCGCCAGCAGCGGGGAGACAGGGAGAGGGGCCTACACCTTC. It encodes CASSGETGRGAYTF.

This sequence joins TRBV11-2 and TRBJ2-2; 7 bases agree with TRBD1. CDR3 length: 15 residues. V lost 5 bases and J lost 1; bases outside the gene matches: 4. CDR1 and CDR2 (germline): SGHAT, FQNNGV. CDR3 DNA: TGTGCCAGCAGCCGGGGACAGTTGAACACCGGGGAGCTGTTTTTT. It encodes CASSRGQLNTGELFF.

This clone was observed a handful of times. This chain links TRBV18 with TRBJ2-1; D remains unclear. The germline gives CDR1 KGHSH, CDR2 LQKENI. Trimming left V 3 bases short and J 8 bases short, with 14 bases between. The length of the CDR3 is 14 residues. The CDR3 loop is CASSPFVVIDEQFF. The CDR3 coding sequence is TGTGCCAGCTCACCTTTTGTCGTGATAGATGAGCAGTTCTTC.

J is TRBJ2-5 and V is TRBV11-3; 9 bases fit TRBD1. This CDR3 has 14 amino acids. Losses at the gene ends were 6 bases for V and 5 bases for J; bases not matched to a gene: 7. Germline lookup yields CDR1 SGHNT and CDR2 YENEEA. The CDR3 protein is CASSPGQGGETQYF. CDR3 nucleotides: TGTGCCAGCAGTCCGGGACAGGGAGGTGAGACCCAGTACTTC. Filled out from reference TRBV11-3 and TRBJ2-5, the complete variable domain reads EAGVVQSPRYKIIEKKQPVAFWCNPISGHNTLYWYLQNLGQGPELLIRYENEEAVDDSQLPKDRFSAERLKGVDSTLKIQPAELGDSAVYLCASSPGQGGETQYFGPGTRLLVL.

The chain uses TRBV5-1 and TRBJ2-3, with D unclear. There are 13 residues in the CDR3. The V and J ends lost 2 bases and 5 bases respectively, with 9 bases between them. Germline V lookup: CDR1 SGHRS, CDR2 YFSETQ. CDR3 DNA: TGCGCCAGCAGCTTTAGTGCGTTAGATACGCAGTATTTT. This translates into CASSFSALDTQYF. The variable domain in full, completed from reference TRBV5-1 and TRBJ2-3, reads KAGVTQTPRYLIKTRGQQVTLSCSPISGHRSVSWYQQTPGQGLQFLFEYFSETQRNKGNFPGRFSGRQFSNSRSEMNVSTLELGDSALYLCASSFSALDTQYFGPGTRLTVL.

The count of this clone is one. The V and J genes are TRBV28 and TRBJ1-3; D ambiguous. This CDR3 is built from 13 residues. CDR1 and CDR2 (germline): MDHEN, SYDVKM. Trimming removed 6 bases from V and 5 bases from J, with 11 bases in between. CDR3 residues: CASSPGARNTIYF. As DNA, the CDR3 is TGTGCCAGCAGCCCGGGAGCGAGAAACACCATATATTTT. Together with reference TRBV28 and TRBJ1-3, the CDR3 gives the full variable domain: DVKVTQSSRYLVKRTGEKVFLECVQDMDHENMFWYRQDPGLGLRLIYFSYDVKMKEKGDIPEGYSVSREKKERFSLILESASTNQTSMYLCASSPGARNTIYFGEGSWLTVV.

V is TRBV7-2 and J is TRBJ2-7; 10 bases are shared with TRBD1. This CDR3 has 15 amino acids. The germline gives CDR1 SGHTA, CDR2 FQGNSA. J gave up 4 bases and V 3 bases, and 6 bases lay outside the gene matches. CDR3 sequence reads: CASSFGTGASYEQYF. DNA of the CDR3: TGTGCCAGCAGCTTTGGGACAGGGGCATCATACGAGCAGTACTTC.

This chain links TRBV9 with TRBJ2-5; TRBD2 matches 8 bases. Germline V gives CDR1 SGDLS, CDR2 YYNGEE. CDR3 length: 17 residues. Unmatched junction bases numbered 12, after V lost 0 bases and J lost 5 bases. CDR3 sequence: CASSVGGLAVTWETQYF. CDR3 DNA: TGTGCCAGCAGCGTAGGTGGACTAGCCGTTACATGGGAGACCCAGTACTTC.

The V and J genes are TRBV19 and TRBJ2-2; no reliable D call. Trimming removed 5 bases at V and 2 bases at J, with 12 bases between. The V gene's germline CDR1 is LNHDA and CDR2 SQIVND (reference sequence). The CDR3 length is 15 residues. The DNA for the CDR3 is TGTGCCAGTAGTCATCTTGGCGGTAACACCGGGGAGCTGTTTTTT. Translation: CASSHLGGNTGELFF.

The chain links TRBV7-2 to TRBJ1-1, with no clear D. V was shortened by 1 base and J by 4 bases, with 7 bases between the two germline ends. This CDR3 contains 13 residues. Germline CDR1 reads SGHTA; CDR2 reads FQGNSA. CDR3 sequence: CASSLERGTEAFF. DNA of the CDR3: TGTGCCAGCAGCTTAGAGCGGGGCACTGAAGCTTTCTTT.

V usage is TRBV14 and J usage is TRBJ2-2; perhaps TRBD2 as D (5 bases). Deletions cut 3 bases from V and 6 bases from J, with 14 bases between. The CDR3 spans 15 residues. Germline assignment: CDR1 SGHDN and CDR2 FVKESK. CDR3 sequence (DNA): TGTGCCAGCAGCCAGCGGCCTAGCCCGCCCGGGGAGCTGTTTTTT. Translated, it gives CASSQRPSPPGELFF.

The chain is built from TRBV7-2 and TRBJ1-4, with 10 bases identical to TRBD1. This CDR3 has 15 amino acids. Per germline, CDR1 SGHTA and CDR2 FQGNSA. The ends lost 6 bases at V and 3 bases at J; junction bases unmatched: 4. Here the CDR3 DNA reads TGTGCCAGCAGTCGACAGGGGGCTTCTAATGAAAAACTGTTTTTT. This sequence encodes CASSRQGASNEKLFF.

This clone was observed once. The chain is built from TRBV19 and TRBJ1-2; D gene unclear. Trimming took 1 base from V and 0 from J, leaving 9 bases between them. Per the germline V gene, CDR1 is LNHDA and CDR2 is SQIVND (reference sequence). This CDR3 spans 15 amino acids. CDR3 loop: CASSIAGTANYGYTF. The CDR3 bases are TGTGCCAGTAGTATAGCGGGAACAGCTAACTATGGCTACACCTTC.

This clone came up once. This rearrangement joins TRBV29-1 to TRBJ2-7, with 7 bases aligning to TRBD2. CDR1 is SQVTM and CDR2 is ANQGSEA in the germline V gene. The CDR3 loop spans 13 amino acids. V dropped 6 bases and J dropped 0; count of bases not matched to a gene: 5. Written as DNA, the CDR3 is TGCAGCGTCAGAGGCGGGAGCTCCTACGAGCAGTACTTC. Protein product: CSVRGGSSYEQYF.

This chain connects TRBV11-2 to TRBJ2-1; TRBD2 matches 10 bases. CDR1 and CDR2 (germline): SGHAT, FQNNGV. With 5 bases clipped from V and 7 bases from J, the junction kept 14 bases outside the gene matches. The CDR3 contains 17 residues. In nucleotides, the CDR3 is TGTGCCAGCAGCCGGACTAGCGGACCCCCCAGGGGGAATGAGCAGTTCTTC. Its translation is CASSRTSGPPRGNEQFF.

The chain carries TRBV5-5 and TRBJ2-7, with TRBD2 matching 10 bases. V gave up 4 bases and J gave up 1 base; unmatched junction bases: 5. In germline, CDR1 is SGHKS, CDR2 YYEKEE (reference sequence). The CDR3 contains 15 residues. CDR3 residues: CASSLGLAISYEQYF. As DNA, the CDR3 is TGTGCCAGCAGCCTGGGACTAGCGATTTCCTACGAGCAGTACTTC.

This CDR3 reads CASSRNGYGYTF. In DNA form, the CDR3 reads TGTGCCAGCAGCCGTAACGGGTATGGCTACACCTTC. The chain carries TRBV6-5 and TRBJ1-2; D gene unclear. Trimming took off 6 bases at V and 5 bases at J, with 10 bases between the two ends. In germline, CDR1 is MNHEY, CDR2 SVGAGI. This CDR3 comprises 12 residues.

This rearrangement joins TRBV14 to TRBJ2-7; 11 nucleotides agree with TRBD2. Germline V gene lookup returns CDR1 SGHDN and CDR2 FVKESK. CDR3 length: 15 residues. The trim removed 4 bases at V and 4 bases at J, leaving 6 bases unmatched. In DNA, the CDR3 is TGTGCCAGCAGCCTTATAGCGGGAGGGCCTTACGAGCAGTACTTC. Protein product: CASSLIAGGPYEQYF.

The CDR3 protein is CASSQRAPGNTIYF. For the CDR3, the DNA is TGTGCCAGCAGCCAGCGCGCCCCTGGAAACACCATATATTTT. The V and J genes are TRBV7-9 and TRBJ1-3; D unresolved. V was shortened by 5 bases and J by 2 bases, with 10 bases between the two germline ends. CDR3 size: 14 residues. Germline lookup yields CDR1 SEHNR and CDR2 FQNEAQ (reference sequence).

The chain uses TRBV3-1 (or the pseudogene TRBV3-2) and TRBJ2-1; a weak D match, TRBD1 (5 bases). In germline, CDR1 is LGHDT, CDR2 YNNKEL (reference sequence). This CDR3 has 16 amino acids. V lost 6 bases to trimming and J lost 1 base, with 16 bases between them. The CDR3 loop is CASSRVDSPSYNEQFF. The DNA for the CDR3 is TGTGCCAGCAGTCGAGTAGACAGCCCTTCCTACAATGAGCAGTTCTTC.

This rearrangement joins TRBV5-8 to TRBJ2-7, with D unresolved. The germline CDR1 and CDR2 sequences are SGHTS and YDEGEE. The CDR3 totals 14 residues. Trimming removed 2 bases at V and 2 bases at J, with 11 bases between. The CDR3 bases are TGTGCCAGCAGCTTCACACGATCACCCTACGAGCAGTACTTC. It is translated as CASSFTRSPYEQYF. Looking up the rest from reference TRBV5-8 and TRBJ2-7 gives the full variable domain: EAGVTQSPTHLIKTRGQQATLRCSPISGHTSVYWYQQALGLGLQFLLWYDEGEERNRGNFPPRFSGRQFPNYSSELNVNALELEDSALYLCASSFTRSPYEQYFGPGTRLTVT.

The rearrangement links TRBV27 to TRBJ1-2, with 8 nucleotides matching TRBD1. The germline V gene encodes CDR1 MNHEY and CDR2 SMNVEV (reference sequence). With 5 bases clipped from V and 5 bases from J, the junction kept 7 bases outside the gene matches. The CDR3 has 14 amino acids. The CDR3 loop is CASSTTGVPYGYTF. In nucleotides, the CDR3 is TGTGCCAGCAGTACGACAGGGGTCCCATATGGCTACACCTTC.

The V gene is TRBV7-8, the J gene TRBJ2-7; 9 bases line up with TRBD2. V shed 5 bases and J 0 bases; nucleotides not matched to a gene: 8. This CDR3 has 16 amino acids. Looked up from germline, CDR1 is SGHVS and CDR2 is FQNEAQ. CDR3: CASSQQGLALSYEQYF. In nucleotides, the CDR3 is TGTGCCAGCAGCCAACAAGGACTAGCGCTCTCCTACGAGCAGTACTTC.

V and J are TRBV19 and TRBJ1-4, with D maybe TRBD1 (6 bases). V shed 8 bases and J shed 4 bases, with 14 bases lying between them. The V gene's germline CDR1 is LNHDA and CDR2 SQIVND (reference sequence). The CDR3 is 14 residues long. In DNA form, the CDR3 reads TGTGCCAGTCATCCGACAGGTCTTAATGAAAAACTGTTTTTT. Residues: CASHPTGLNEKLFF.

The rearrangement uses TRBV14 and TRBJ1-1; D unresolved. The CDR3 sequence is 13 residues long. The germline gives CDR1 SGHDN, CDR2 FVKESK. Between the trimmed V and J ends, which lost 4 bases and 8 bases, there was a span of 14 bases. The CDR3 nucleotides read TGTGCCAGCAGCCCAAATATGGCCTCCGAAGCTTTCTTT. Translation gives CASSPNMASEAFF.